The 12 T cell receptor beta chains given below trace back to one sample, sequenced in a study of CD8+ T cells in alopecia areata. Sequencing templates came from extracted RNA that was reverse transcribed into cDNA. Sequencing used immunoSEQ multiplex PCR; TCRdb keeps in-frame clones, though not all of them. The data hold 110,000 or so clones, with about three fifths observed a single time. Treatment indicated: oral pan-JAK inhibitor, 5-10 mg twice daily. Sequenced material: CD8+ T cells sorted from blood, taken at week 4, from a patient treated with tofacitinib. These receptors came from a human donor with alopecia areata.

This chain links TRBV7-6 with TRBJ2-5; D might be TRBD2 (5 bases). V was trimmed by 3 bases and J by 5 bases, leaving 19 bases between them. This CDR3 has 16 amino acids. Germline V gene lookup returns CDR1 SGHVS and CDR2 FNYEAQ. The CDR3 sequence is CASSFGRGSRRETQYF. In nucleotides, the CDR3 is TGTGCCAGCAGCTTCGGCCGAGGGTCGCGGCGGGAGACCCAGTACTTC.

A single count supports this clone. This chain links TRBV30 with TRBJ2-4; unclear D gene. The V end was cut by 2 bases, the J end by 5 bases, with 13 bases between. The CDR3 extends over 14 amino acids. The germline CDR1 and CDR2 sequences are GTSNPN and SVGIG (reference sequence). DNA of the CDR3: TGTGCCTGGAGTCTGGGCCCTGGGGAAAACATTCAGTACTTC. It is translated as CAWSLGPGENIQYF.

CDR3 sequence: CASSRLDSTDTQYF. The DNA of the CDR3 is TGTGCCAGCAGCAGGTTGGATAGCACAGATACGCAGTATTTT. The J gene is TRBJ2-3, the V gene TRBV5-6; D remains ambiguous. Looked up from germline, CDR1 is SGHDT and CDR2 is YYEEEE. The V and J ends lost 4 bases and 0 bases respectively, with 9 bases between them. This CDR3 is 14 amino acids long.

The V and J genes are TRBV29-1 and TRBJ2-7; TRBD1 matches 9 bases. The V segment lost 6 bases and the J segment 3 bases; nucleotides outside the gene matches: 6. The CDR3 is 13 residues long. Germline CDR1 and CDR2: SQVTM and ANQGSEA. The CDR3 is CSVRTGDLYEQYF. The CDR3 bases are TGCAGCGTACGGACAGGGGACCTCTACGAGCAGTACTTC.

This clone showed up just a few times. The V call is TRBV2, the J call TRBJ2-1; TRBD1 is a possible D gene (6 bases). V gave up 7 bases and J gave up 7 bases, with 11 bases separating them. CDR1 and CDR2 (germline): SNHLY, FYNNEI. CDR3 length: 12 amino acids. In nucleotides, the CDR3 is TGTGCCAGCAAACAGGGTGTTAATGAGCAGTTCTTC. Translating gives CASKQGVNEQFF.

This clone has just a few counts. This chain links TRBV23-1 with TRBJ2-5, with D hard to call. TRBV23-1 is an ORF for which the function is uncertain. CDR3 length: 14 amino acids. The ends were cut back, 4 bases at V and 0 bases at J, with 9 bases in the middle. The CDR3 nucleotides are TGCGCCAGCAGTCCTCATCGATACCAAGAGACCCAGTACTTC. It codes for CASSPHRYQETQYF.

This clone is medium-sized in the sample. V and J are TRBV29-1 and TRBJ1-4; the match to TRBD1 covers 9 bases. V trimming: 6 bases; J trimming: 8 bases; junction bases outside the gene matches: 10. The CDR3 spans 14 residues. Germline loops: CDR1 SQVTM, CDR2 ANQGSEA. The CDR3 here is CSVPSDRGVEKLFF. Written as DNA, the CDR3 is TGCAGCGTGCCATCGGACAGGGGAGTGGAAAAACTGTTTTTT.

The CDR3 bases are TGTGCCTGGAGTGGACCAGGACTCCTTGGAGATACGCAGTATTTT. As protein: CAWSGPGLLGDTQYF. This chain uses TRBV30 with TRBJ2-3; tentative D call: TRBD2 (5 bases). The germline V gene has CDR1 GTSNPN and CDR2 SVGIG (reference sequence). CDR3 length: 15 amino acids. Trimming cost V 1 base and J 5 bases, with 16 bases left between them.

A word on this clone: Relative to the germline gene, one junction end is altered; a read error may explain this. This chain uses TRBV30 with TRBJ2-3; D assignment may be TRBD1 or TRBD2 (5 bases each). The germline V gene encodes CDR1 GTSNPN and CDR2 SVGIG (reference sequence). The CDR3 has 14 amino acids. The CDR3 protein is CAWTMAGDPDTQYF. CDR3 nucleotides: TGCGCCTGGACAATGGCCGGGGACCCAGATACGCAGTATTTT.

This rearrangement joins TRBV5-6 to TRBJ2-3; 8 nucleotides match TRBD1. The CDR3 is 14 residues long. The germline gives CDR1 SGHDT, CDR2 YYEEEE. Trimming cost V 5 bases and J 0 bases; bases outside gene matches: 2. The CDR3 DNA reads TGTGCCAGCAGTTGGACAGGGAGCACAGATACGCAGTATTTT. Amino acids: CASSWTGSTDTQYF.

CDR3: CASSSWTGNYGYTF. In DNA, the CDR3 is TGTGCCAGCAGCTCTTGGACAGGCAACTATGGCTACACCTTC. V gene TRBV7-9 combines with J gene TRBJ1-2; 7 positions agree with TRBD1. V shed 4 bases and J 2 bases; nucleotides not matched to a gene: 4. This CDR3 is 14 amino acids long. The germline V gene has CDR1 SEHNR and CDR2 FQNEAQ (reference sequence).

This clone has just a few counts. V gene TRBV2 combines with J gene TRBJ1-1; D remains ambiguous. CDR1 is SNHLY and CDR2 is FYNNEI in the germline V gene. The V and J ends lost 1 base and 4 bases respectively, with 4 bases between them. The CDR3 spans 12 residues. The CDR3 DNA sequence: TGTGCCAGCAGTGAAGATTTCACTGAAGCTTTCTTT. Translation gives CASSEDFTEAFF. The full variable domain, completed using reference TRBV2 and TRBJ1-1, is EPEVTQTPSHQVTQMGQEVILRCVPISNHLYFYWYRQILGQKVEFLVSFYNNEISEKSEIFDDQFSVERPDGSNFTLKIRSTKLEDSAMYFCASSEDFTEAFFGQGTRLTVV.